This T cell receptor beta chain came from a study of T-cell reconstitution after alpha-beta-depleted transplantation in children. Germline V lookup: CDR1 SGDLS, CDR2 YYNGEE. The V segment lost 4 bases and the J segment 10 bases; nucleotides outside the gene matches: 14. The CDR3 loop spans 16 amino acids. This clonotype was seen more than once but under ten times. This sample's TCRbeta library carried unique molecular identifier barcodes. MiXCR was run by TCRdb on the PCR reads, yielding one entry per CDR3 protein. In the table there are approximately 520,000 distinct CDR3 sequences, approximately 32% of which are singletons.

Sequencing used PBMCs from the stem cell graft donor, obtained from the stem cell graft. This sequence was found in a human donor who donated a stem cell graft to a child with aplastic anemia. This chain uses TRBV9 with TRBJ2-1; TRBD2 matches at 10 bases. The CDR3 region is CASSSRFGTSANEQFF. CDR3 bases: TGTGCCAGCAGCTCCCGGTTTGGGACTAGCGCTAACGAGCAGTTCTTC.